This is a list of T cell receptor beta chains from one sample in a study of T cells in tuberculosis. TCRdb keeps only in-frame clones here, not all; method: immunoSEQ multiplex PCR. Among 40,000 to 50,000 clones listed, 95% were seen once. The sample taken for sequencing was PBMCs. These receptors were collected from a donor aged 5-35 years with latent tuberculosis or without tuberculosis infection. Both conserved end residues are part of each CDR3. D genes are given only for firm matches. Part of the rows lack a size; the others show once, few, many or a class for expanded clones.

d_call	v_call	j_call	clone_size	cdr3_aa
TRBD2	TRBV10-2	TRBJ2-7	-	CASGGVYEQYF
-	TRBV27	TRBJ1-1	-	CASSSSQSFFVNTEAFF
TRBD1	TRBV4-3	TRBJ1-2	-	CASSQDLTARDRGLGGYTF
-	TRBV6-1	TRBJ2-7	-	CASILPGRVPYEQYF
TRBD1	TRBV4-1	TRBJ1-1	-	CASSQDRVGQGDTEAFF
TRBD1	TRBV9	TRBJ2-1	-	CASSPTGTGPNEQFF
TRBD2	TRBV9	TRBJ2-4	-	CASSPWTSGGPLAKNIQYF
-	TRBV30	TRBJ1-1	-	CASGTEAFF
-	TRBV4-3	TRBJ1-2	-	CASSQDVASANYGYTF
TRBD1	TRBV7-8	TRBJ1-1	-	CASSLAAGGQGAAEAFF
-	TRBV18	TRBJ1-1	-	CASSPARGRHTEAFF
TRBD2	TRBV19	TRBJ2-5	-	CASSIGPSGTQETQYF
-	TRBV6-4	TRBJ2-2	-	CASSDERNTGELFF
-	TRBV27	TRBJ2-6	-	CASSRGGANVLTF
TRBD1	TRBV6-5	TRBJ1-5	-	CASARGRDQPQHF
-	TRBV10-3	TRBJ1-2	-	CAISENSRGQRNYGYTF
-	TRBV28	TRBJ1-1	-	CASRPQRTEGVNTEAFF
-	TRBV5-1	TRBJ1-1	-	CASSERGWITEAFF
-	TRBV27	TRBJ1-1	once	CASSPSYRDPTEAFF
TRBD1	TRBV25-1	TRBJ1-5	-	CASSPGQGDSSSNQPQHF
TRBD1	TRBV25-1	TRBJ2-2	-	CASSSGQASTGELFF
-	TRBV19	TRBJ2-7	-	CASSIRAGEGYEQYF
-	TRBV27	TRBJ1-1	-	CASSLRPRATEAFF
-	TRBV7-8	TRBJ1-1	-	CASSATVNTEAFF
-	TRBV7-9	TRBJ1-1	-	CASTSRFSLSGTEAFF
-	TRBV9	TRBJ2-3	-	CASSAQTDTQYF
TRBD1	TRBV29-1	TRBJ1-1	-	CSDRGEANTEAFF
-	TRBV27	TRBJ1-2	-	CASSLRGYGYTF
-	TRBV19	TRBJ2-1	-	CASKGRQGPYNEQFF
-	TRBV28	TRBJ1-5	-	CATQGRGSNQPQHF
-	TRBV7-3	TRBJ1-6	-	CASSETGPFGSYSPLHF
-	TRBV9	TRBJ1-5	-	CASSARQVDQPQHF
-	TRBV6-5	TRBJ1-1	-	CASSYSGGNTEAFF
TRBD1	TRBV6-5	TRBJ2-7	-	CASSHDRDEQYF
-	TRBV30	TRBJ1-4	-	CAWSTGQSNEKLFF
-	TRBV29-1	TRBJ1-1	once	CSVEDNRNTEAFF
-	TRBV5-4	TRBJ2-2	-	CAGRGGTNTGELFF
TRBD1	TRBV6-1	TRBJ2-7	-	CASRLPWTGHYEQYF
TRBD1	TRBV4-3	TRBJ1-4	-	CASSRDRQEFPTNEKLFF
-	TRBV19	TRBJ1-5	-	CASSGTRTINQPQHF
TRBD1	TRBV9	TRBJ1-4	-	CASSPGTGRNFNEKLFF
TRBD2	TRBV29-1	TRBJ2-5	-	CSQGLAGSETQYF
TRBD1	TRBV7-9	TRBJ2-5	once	CASSRTGGETQYF
-	TRBV5-6	TRBJ1-1	-	CASSFDRRPEAFF
TRBD1	TRBV28	TRBJ1-1	-	CASSSPDRGDTEAFF
-	TRBV20-1	TRBJ2-7	-	CSAFEGFEQYF
-	TRBV6-5	TRBJ1-1	once	CASSYGQNVEAFF
TRBD1	TRBV19	TRBJ1-2	-	CASSVDRGSSYGYTF
-	TRBV13	TRBJ1-2	-	CASSGDQAGYTF
TRBD1	TRBV6-5	TRBJ1-1	-	CASRMDRAGSEAFF
-	TRBV7-9	TRBJ1-2	-	CASSIGHGGYTF
-	TRBV9	TRBJ1-3	-	CASSVAGAGEGGNTIYF
TRBD1	TRBV9	TRBJ1-6	-	CASSPRDSRNSPLHF
-	TRBV2	TRBJ2-3	-	CASSVKGDNTDTQYF
-	TRBV5-1	TRBJ1-1	-	CASSLASGANTEAFF
TRBD1	TRBV27	TRBJ1-2	-	CASSSNSRQGGNYGYTF
-	TRBV7-4	TRBJ1-5	-	CASSPGYGCGPYSNQPQHF
-	TRBV30	TRBJ1-1	once	CAWNSGNTEAFF
-	TRBV18	TRBJ1-1	-	CASSNLPGDLVTEAFF